A selection of T cell receptor beta chains follows, all from one sample in a study of vaccination effects on CD4 cells after COVID-19. Method: immunoSEQ multiplex PCR; TCRdb's copy keeps in-frame clones and lacks some. The sample has approximately 28,000 clones, about 75% seen once; the top ten hold under 7.5%. Their antigens are not known. Sample: CD4+ T cells from PBMCs cultured with SARS-CoV-2 spike peptides, taken after COVID-19 vaccination. The receptors stem from a human donor who received a COVID-19 vaccine. Some clones in this sample may be carry-over from other donors' samples. The CDR3 runs from the conserved cysteine through the conserved F or W. Fields, in order: clone size, D gene, J gene, V gene, CDR3 DNA, CDR3 protein. The D gene is left open where the match is weak. The listing skips clone size in some rows; elsewhere it reads once, few, many or a size class.

>-|-|TRBJ2-5|TRBV5-3
TGTGCCAACCTCCTCCGGGCCCCACGAGGGACCCAGTACTTC
CANLLRAPRGTQYF
>-|-|TRBJ2-5|TRBV28
TGTGCCAGCAGTTTTAACCCTGCGCGTGGGAAGACCCAGTACTTC
CASSFNPARGKTQYF
>-|-|TRBJ1-4|TRBV27
TGTGCCAGCAGCCCCGCCGGAGGGTCTAATGAAAAACTGTTTTTT
CASSPAGGSNEKLFF
>-|-|TRBJ1-4|TRBV5-1
TGCGCCAGCAGCTTTGGCGCCGCTGCAACTAATGAAAAACTGTTTTTT
CASSFGAAATNEKLFF
>few|-|TRBJ1-5|TRBV30
TGTGCCTGGGCCCGGGCAGGCAATCAGCCCCAGCATTTT
CAWARAGNQPQHF
>-|-|TRBJ1-1|TRBV6-2/TRBV6-3
TGTGCCAGCAGTAAACGGACAGCCATGAACACTGAAGCTTTCTTT
CASSKRTAMNTEAFF
>-|TRBD1|TRBJ1-2|TRBV27
TGTGCCAGCAGTTTACGGCAGGGGGCGGTAAATGGCTACACCTTC
CASSLRQGAVNGYTF
>-|-|TRBJ1-6|TRBV12-3/TRBV12-4
TGTGCCCACTCTGTGGGGGGCCATTCACCCCTCCACTTT
CAHSVGGHSPLHF
>-|-|TRBJ1-4|TRBV28
TGTGCCAGCAGTCTGCTTTCGGTCGGGGAAAAACTGTTTTTT
CASSLLSVGEKLFF
>-|-|TRBJ1-5|TRBV19
TGTGCCAGTAGTCCTGGGGGCTCTGAGATTTGGAATCAGCCCCAGCATTTT
CASSPGGSEIWNQPQHF
>-|TRBD2|TRBJ2-3|TRBV5-1
TGCGCCAGCAGCTTACAGCGGGGAGGGTCAGATACGCAGTATTTT
CASSLQRGGSDTQYF
>-|TRBD1|TRBJ1-2|TRBV5-1
TGCGCCAGCAGCTGGGACAGTACTAACTATGGCTACACCTTC
CASSWDSTNYGYTF
>-|-|TRBJ2-2|TRBV30
TGTGCCTGGAGTGTAGATCGTAGCAGCACGAACACCGGGGAGCTGTTTTTT
CAWSVDRSSTNTGELFF
>-|-|TRBJ2-1|TRBV15
TGTGCCACCAGCAGAGATTCCCAGACCCAGTTCTTC
CATSRDSQTQFF
>-|-|TRBJ1-1|TRBV18
TGTGCCAGCTCACCAAGCGGTGGGGGCTCAGCTTTCTTT
CASSPSGGGSAFF
>-|-|TRBJ2-5|TRBV25-1
TGTGCCAGCAGTGACCCCGGCCCTATGAGGACCCAGTACTTC
CASSDPGPMRTQYF
>-|-|TRBJ2-2|TRBV6-5
TGTGCCAGCAGTTACTCTGGCACCGGGGAGCTGTTTTTT
CASSYSGTGELFF
>-|TRBD1|TRBJ1-5|TRBV12-5
TGTGCTAGTGGTTTGGGCCAGGGGGGCAATCAGCCTCAGCATTTT
CASGLGQGGNQPQHF
>-|-|TRBJ2-6|TRBV18
TGTGCCAGCACCACTAACGTCCCCGGTTCTGGGGCCAACGTCCTGACTTTC
CASTTNVPGSGANVLTF
>-|TRBD2|TRBJ2-3|TRBV7-3
TGTGCCAGCAGCTTAACTGGCGCGGGGGGCACAGATACGCAGTATTTT
CASSLTGAGGTDTQYF
>-|-|TRBJ1-5|TRBV3-1/TRBV3-2
TGTGCCAGCAGCCAAGCTTGGAGTCAGCCCCAGCATTTT
CASSQAWSQPQHF
>once|TRBD2|TRBJ2-5|TRBV12-3/TRBV12-4
TGTGCCAGCTGGGAGGGCGGAGAGACCCAGTACTTC
CASWEGGETQYF
>few|-|TRBJ1-5|TRBV19
TGTGCCAGTAACCCCACGGCGTATAGCAATCAGCCCCAGCATTTT
CASNPTAYSNQPQHF
>once|-|TRBJ1-2|TRBV4-3
TGCGCCAGCAGCCAAGATCCAAGGACTGATGGCTACACCTTC
CASSQDPRTDGYTF
>-|TRBD2|TRBJ2-5|TRBV9
TGTGCCAGCAGCGTAGGTCTAGCGGGGGGTTCCTCCCAAGGTACCCAGTACTTC
CASSVGLAGGSSQGTQYF
>-|TRBD1|TRBJ1-5|TRBV27
TGTGCCAGCAGGACAGGGCGCGAGGTCGATCAGCCCCAGCATTTT
CASRTGREVDQPQHF
>-|TRBD1|TRBJ2-3|TRBV7-2
TGTGCCAGCAGCACCGACAGGGGCATATCAAATACGCAGTATTTT
CASSTDRGISNTQYF
>-|-|TRBJ1-6|TRBV9
TGTGCCAGCAGCGCCCGGGACTACCATAATTCACCCCTCCACTTT
CASSARDYHNSPLHF
>-|TRBD1|TRBJ1-6|TRBV5-1
TGCGCCAGCAGCCCCTGGGCGGCAGGGGGGAATAATTCACCCCTCCACTTT
CASSPWAAGGNNSPLHF
>-|TRBD1|TRBJ1-5|TRBV6-1
TGTGCCAGCAGTGCCGGACAGGGGAGGGTAAGCAATCAGCCCCAGCATTTT
CASSAGQGRVSNQPQHF
>medium-sized|TRBD2|TRBJ2-5|TRBV24-1
TGTGCCACCAGTGAGGCGAGCGGGGGGCCGGCGGAGACCCAGTACTTC
CATSEASGGPAETQYF
>-|TRBD1|TRBJ2-2|TRBV19
TGTGCCAGTAGAGGCGACAGGGCCAACGCGAACACCGGGGAGCTGTTTTTT
CASRGDRANANTGELFF
>-|-|TRBJ1-3|TRBV7-7
TGTGCCAGCAGCCCAAACCCGGCGAGCTCTGGAAACACCATATATTTT
CASSPNPASSGNTIYF
>-|-|TRBJ1-4|TRBV6-6
TGTGCCAGCAGAGGCAAGACTAATGAAAAACTGTTTTTT
CASRGKTNEKLFF
>-|TRBD1|TRBJ2-3|TRBV5-1
TGCGCCAGCAGCCCCGGGACAGTCACAGATACGCAGTATTTT
CASSPGTVTDTQYF
>-|-|TRBJ2-1|TRBV4-1
TGCGCCAGCAGCCAAGGGAGGGGGGTGAACAATGAGCAGTTCTTC
CASSQGRGVNNEQFF
>-|-|TRBJ1-3|TRBV7-2
TGTGCCAGCAGCTTATGGGGGGGAGGAAGGTCCGGAAACACCATATATTTT
CASSLWGGGRSGNTIYF
>-|TRBD1|TRBJ2-5|TRBV24-1
TGTGCCACCAGTGATTCGTTGACAGGGAAAGAGACCCAGTACTTC
CATSDSLTGKETQYF
>once|-|TRBJ2-6|TRBV24-1
TGTGCCACCGCCCCGGGGGCGGGGGGGGCCAACGTCCTGACTTTC
CATAPGAGGANVLTF
>once|-|TRBJ1-1|TRBV7-9
TGTGCCAGCAGCTCGGACAGCTACACTGAAGCTTTCTTT
CASSSDSYTEAFF
>-|TRBD2|TRBJ2-1|TRBV4-1
TGCGCCAGCAGCCAAGCGCGGGGGGGATACAATGAGCAGTTCTTC
CASSQARGGYNEQFF
>-|-|TRBJ1-5|TRBV6-6
TGTGCCAGCAGCCCGGAGGGTCAGCCCCAGCATTTT
CASSPEGQPQHF